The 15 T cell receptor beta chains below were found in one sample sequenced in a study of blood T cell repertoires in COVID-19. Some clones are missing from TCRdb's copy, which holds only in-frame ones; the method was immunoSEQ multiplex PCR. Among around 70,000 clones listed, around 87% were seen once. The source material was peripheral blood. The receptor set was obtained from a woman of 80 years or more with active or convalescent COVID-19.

The CDR3 region is CASSRGGSNQPQHF. The CDR3 bases are TGTGCCAGCAGTCGGGGAGGAAGCAATCAGCCCCAGCATTTT. The chain uses TRBV28 and TRBJ1-5; D not resolved. Germline CDR1 MDHEN, CDR2 SYDVKM. The CDR3 sequence is 14 residues long. The V end was cut by 5 bases, the J end by 1 base, with 9 bases between.

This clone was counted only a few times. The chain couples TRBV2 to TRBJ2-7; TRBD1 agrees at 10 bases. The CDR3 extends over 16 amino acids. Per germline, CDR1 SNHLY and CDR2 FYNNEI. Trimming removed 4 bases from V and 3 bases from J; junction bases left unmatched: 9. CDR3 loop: CASSGGGDRGGYEQYF. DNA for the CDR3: TGTGCCAGCAGTGGGGGAGGGGACAGGGGAGGCTACGAGCAGTACTTC.

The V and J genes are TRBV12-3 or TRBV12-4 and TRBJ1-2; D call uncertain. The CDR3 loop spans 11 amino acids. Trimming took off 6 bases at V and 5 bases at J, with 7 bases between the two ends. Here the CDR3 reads CASRYRYGYTF. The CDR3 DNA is TGTGCCAGCAGGTACAGATATGGCTACACCTTC.

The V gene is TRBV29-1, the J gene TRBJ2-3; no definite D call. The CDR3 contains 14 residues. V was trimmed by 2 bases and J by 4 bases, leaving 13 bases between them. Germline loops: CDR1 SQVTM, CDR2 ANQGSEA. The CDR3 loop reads CSVESPPPADTQYF. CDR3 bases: TGCAGCGTTGAATCTCCCCCCCCGGCAGATACGCAGTATTTT.

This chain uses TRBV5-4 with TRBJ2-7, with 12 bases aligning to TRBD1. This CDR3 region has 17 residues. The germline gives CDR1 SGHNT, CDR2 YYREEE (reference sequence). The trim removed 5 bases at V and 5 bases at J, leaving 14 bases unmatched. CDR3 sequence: CASRRITGTGGSDEQYF. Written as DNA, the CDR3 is TGTGCCAGCAGGCGAATAACCGGGACAGGGGGCAGCGACGAGCAGTACTTC.

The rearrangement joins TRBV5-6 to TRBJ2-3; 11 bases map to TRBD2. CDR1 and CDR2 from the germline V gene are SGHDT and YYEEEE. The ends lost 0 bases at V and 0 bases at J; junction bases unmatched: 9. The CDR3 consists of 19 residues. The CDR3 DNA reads TGTGCCAGCAGCTTGGCAACTAGCGGGGGCATACCTAGCACAGATACGCAGTATTTT. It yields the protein CASSLATSGGIPSTDTQYF.

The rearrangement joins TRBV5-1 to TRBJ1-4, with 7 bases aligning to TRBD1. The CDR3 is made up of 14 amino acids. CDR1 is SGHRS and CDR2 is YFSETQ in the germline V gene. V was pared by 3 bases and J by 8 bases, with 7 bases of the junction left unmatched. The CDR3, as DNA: TGCGCCAGCAGCTCTCAGGGGGACGGGGAAAAACTGTTTTTT. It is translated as CASSSQGDGEKLFF.

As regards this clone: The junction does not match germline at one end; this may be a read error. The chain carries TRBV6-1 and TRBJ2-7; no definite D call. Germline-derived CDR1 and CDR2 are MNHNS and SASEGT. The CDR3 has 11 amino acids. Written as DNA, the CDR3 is TGCGTAACCGGGTCCCCTAGAGAGCAGTACTTC. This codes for CVTGSPREQYF.

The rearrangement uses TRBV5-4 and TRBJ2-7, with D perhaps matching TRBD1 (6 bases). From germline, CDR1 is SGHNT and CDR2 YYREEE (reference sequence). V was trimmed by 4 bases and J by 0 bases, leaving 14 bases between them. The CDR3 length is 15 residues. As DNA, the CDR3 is TGTGCCAGCAGCCCGAGCCCGGACAGCTCCTACGAGCAGTACTTC. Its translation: CASSPSPDSSYEQYF.

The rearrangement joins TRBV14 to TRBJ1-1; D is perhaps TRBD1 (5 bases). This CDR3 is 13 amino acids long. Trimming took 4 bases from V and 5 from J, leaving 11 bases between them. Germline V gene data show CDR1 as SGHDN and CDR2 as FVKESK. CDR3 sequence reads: CASSLWGGTEAFF. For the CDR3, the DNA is TGTGCCAGCAGCCTCTGGGGGGGAACTGAAGCTTTCTTT. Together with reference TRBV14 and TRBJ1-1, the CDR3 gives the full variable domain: EAGVTQFPSHSVIEKGQTVTLRCDPISGHDNLYWYRRVMGKEIKFLLHFVKESKQDESGMPNNRFLAERTGGTYSTLKVQPAELEDSGVYFCASSLWGGTEAFFGQGTRLTVV.

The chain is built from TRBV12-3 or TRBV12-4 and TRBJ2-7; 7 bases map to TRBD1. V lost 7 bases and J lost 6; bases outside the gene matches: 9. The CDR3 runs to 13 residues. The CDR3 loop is CASTEQGTGEQYF. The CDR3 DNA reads TGTGCCAGCACCGAACAGGGGACGGGCGAGCAGTACTTC.

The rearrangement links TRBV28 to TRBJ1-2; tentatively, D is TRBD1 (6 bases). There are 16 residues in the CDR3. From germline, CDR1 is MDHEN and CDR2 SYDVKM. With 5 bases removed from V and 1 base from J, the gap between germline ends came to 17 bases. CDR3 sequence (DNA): TGTGCCAGCAGTCCCCCCGGGGGGCTCTATAACTATGGCTACACCTTC. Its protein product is CASSPPGGLYNYGYTF.

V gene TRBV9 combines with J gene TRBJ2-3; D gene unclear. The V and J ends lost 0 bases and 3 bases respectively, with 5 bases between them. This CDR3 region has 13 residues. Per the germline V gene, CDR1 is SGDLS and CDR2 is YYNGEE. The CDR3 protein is CASSVAGTDTQYF. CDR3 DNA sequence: TGTGCCAGCAGCGTAGCGGGTACAGATACGCAGTATTTT.

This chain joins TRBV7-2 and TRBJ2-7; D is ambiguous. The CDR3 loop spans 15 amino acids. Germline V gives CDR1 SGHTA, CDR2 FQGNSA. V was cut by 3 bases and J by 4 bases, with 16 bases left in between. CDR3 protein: CASSFSVNFAYEQYF. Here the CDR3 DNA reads TGTGCCAGCAGCTTCTCGGTCAACTTCGCGTACGAGCAGTACTTC.

The DNA of the CDR3 is TGTGCCAGCAGCTTAATGAATAGCGGGGGGACGTACAATGAGCAGTTCTTC. It translates to CASSLMNSGGTYNEQFF. The gene calls are TRBV7-3 and TRBJ2-1, with TRBD2 matching over 10 bases. Trimming at V came to 1 base and at J to 4 bases, leaving 7 bases not matched to a gene. Germline CDR1 is SGHTA and CDR2 is FQGTGA. The CDR3 loop spans 17 amino acids.